This T cell receptor beta chain was profiled in a study of cytomegalovirus exposure and HLA in healthy donors. Background on the study: Previous work identified 120 million or so unique TCR beta sequences from about 179 million T cells. The study's findings and limits: Across donors, presence/absence analyses took sequencing depth to be roughly uniform. Researchers counted around 170 TCR beta chains as cytomegalovirus-associated.

Looked up from germline, CDR1 is MNHEY and CDR2 is SVGAGI. V was trimmed by 0 bases and J by 6 bases, leaving 8 bases between them. The CDR3 has 13 residues. Details on this clone: Its antigen is undetermined.

PCR was performed using 60 Vbeta and 13 Jbeta primers. Original data processing: The count from a later analysis was about 80 million unique TCR beta chains, 9.5 million to 13 million of them shared. Method: immunoSEQ multiplex PCR; TCRdb's copy keeps in-frame clones and lacks some. Clone size and the V and J calls come from that table; the DNA yielded D and trimming. Of some 200,000 clones detected, around three quarters appear once; the ten largest clones hold approximately 1.8%. J is TRBJ1-1 and V is TRBV6-5, with D maybe TRBD1 (5 bases). Sequenced: PBMCs. This TCR was sampled from a woman under 40 in good health and CMV-seronegative. Here the CDR3 DNA reads TGTGCCAGCAGTTACTCGGGGGGTCCTGAAGCTTTCTTT. Translation: CASSYSGGPEAFF.